The T cell receptor (beta chain) under discussion was sequenced for a study of early T cells in non-severe SARS-CoV-2 infection. Study context: Sequencing used unsorted whole-blood bulk RNA, so chains lack pairing.

Unique molecular identifiers tagged individual cDNA molecules. TCRdb called the 5' RACE reads again in MiXCR, with one record for every CDR3 protein. In the table there are 25,000 to 35,000 distinct CDR3 sequences, 3.9% of which are singletons. This clonotype has just a few counts. This TCR derives from an adult who was a healthcare worker with PCR-confirmed SARS-CoV-2 infection or an uninfected control (not recorded which). Sequencing input: whole blood.

DNA of the CDR3: TGTGCCAGCAGCCAAGAGCCGCTCGGGCAGGAGGGGAAACTGTTTTTT. The encoded protein is CASSQEPLGQEGKLFF. V is TRBV14 and J is TRBJ1-4, with a tentative D call TRBD1 (5 bases). Per the germline V gene, CDR1 is SGHDN and CDR2 is FVKESK. CDR3 length: 16 residues. The V and J ends lost 0 bases and 11 bases respectively, with 19 bases between them.